Listed below are T cell receptor beta chains from one sample, sequenced in a study of T cell responses to AZD1222 COVID-19 vaccine. The data were produced by immunoSEQ multiplex PCR, yet TCRdb's version contains in-frame clones alone and is incomplete. The table shows approximately 150,000 clones, with approximately 89% occurring only once. The material sequenced was peripheral blood, taken on day 0 of AZD1222 vaccination. These receptor sequences come from an adult in good health. The CDR3 runs from the conserved cysteine through the conserved F or W. The D gene is left open where the match is weak. Only part of the rows carry a size: once, few, many, or a class if the clone is expanded.

j_gene: TRBJ2-7
v_gene: TRBV29-1
d_gene: TRBD2
abundance: .
CDR3aa: CSVETGTSGYEQYF
CDR3nt: TGCAGCGTTGAGACCGGGACTAGCGGCTACGAGCAGTACTTC

j_gene: TRBJ2-7
v_gene: TRBV7-2
d_gene: TRBD1
abundance: .
CDR3aa: CASSQFRDRAIEQYF
CDR3nt: TGTGCCAGCAGCCAATTCCGGGACAGGGCGATCGAGCAGTACTTC

j_gene: TRBJ2-1
v_gene: TRBV12-3/TRBV12-4
d_gene: .
abundance: .
CDR3aa: CASSLRGYNEQFF
CDR3nt: TGTGCCAGCAGTTTGAGGGGCTACAATGAGCAGTTCTTC

j_gene: TRBJ2-1
v_gene: TRBV3-1/TRBV3-2
d_gene: TRBD2
abundance: .
CDR3aa: CASSQVGRELYNEQFF
CDR3nt: TGTGCCAGCAGCCAAGTCGGGCGGGAGTTATACAATGAGCAGTTCTTC

j_gene: TRBJ1-6
v_gene: TRBV6-5
d_gene: .
abundance: .
CDR3aa: CATQENYNSPLHF
CDR3nt: TGTGCCACTCAAGAAAACTATAATTCACCCCTCCACTTT

j_gene: TRBJ1-5
v_gene: TRBV27
d_gene: .
abundance: .
CDR3aa: CASSLVLNQPQHF
CDR3nt: TGTGCCAGCAGTTTGGTCCTCAATCAGCCCCAGCATTTT

j_gene: TRBJ2-2
v_gene: TRBV11-3
d_gene: TRBD1
abundance: .
CDR3aa: CASSPWVGQGATGELFF
CDR3nt: TGTGCCAGCAGCCCATGGGTTGGACAGGGGGCAACCGGGGAGCTGTTTTTT

j_gene: TRBJ2-1
v_gene: TRBV11-2
d_gene: TRBD2
abundance: .
CDR3aa: CASSLVRPSAAWLAGDSYNEQFF
CDR3nt: TGTGCCAGCAGTCTAGTCCGCCCCAGCGCTGCCTGGTTGGCGGGAGATAGCTACAATGAGCAGTTCTTC

j_gene: TRBJ1-4
v_gene: TRBV6-1
d_gene: .
abundance: .
CDR3aa: CASSEIRTDFNEKLFF
CDR3nt: TGTGCCAGCAGTGAAATCCGGACAGATTTTAATGAAAAACTGTTTTTT

j_gene: TRBJ2-5
v_gene: TRBV18
d_gene: TRBD1
abundance: .
CDR3aa: CASSPRTGLETQYF
CDR3nt: TGTGCCAGCTCACCACGGACAGGGCTCGAGACCCAGTACTTC

j_gene: TRBJ2-7
v_gene: TRBV7-6
d_gene: TRBD2
abundance: once
CDR3aa: CASSLEDPRAGAGYEQYF
CDR3nt: TGTGCCAGCAGCTTAGAGGACCCTCGTGCGGGAGCGGGTTACGAGCAGTACTTC

j_gene: TRBJ2-5
v_gene: TRBV20-1
d_gene: .
abundance: .
CDR3aa: CSAPRQETQYF
CDR3nt: TGCAGTGCACCTCGACAAGAGACCCAGTACTTC

j_gene: TRBJ2-1
v_gene: TRBV6-1
d_gene: TRBD1
abundance: few
CDR3aa: CASSEQGANYNEQFF
CDR3nt: TGTGCCAGCAGTGAACAGGGGGCTAATTACAATGAGCAGTTCTTC

j_gene: TRBJ2-7
v_gene: TRBV5-1
d_gene: TRBD2
abundance: .
CDR3aa: CASSLAHSSGTSSYEQYF
CDR3nt: TGCGCCAGCAGCTTGGCCCACTCTAGCGGGACCAGCTCCTACGAGCAGTACTTC

j_gene: TRBJ2-6
v_gene: TRBV28
d_gene: .
abundance: .
CDR3aa: CASSLGRPSGANVLTF
CDR3nt: TGTGCCAGCAGTTTAGGTAGGCCCTCTGGGGCCAACGTCCTGACTTTC

j_gene: TRBJ1-5
v_gene: TRBV7-2
d_gene: TRBD1
abundance: once
CDR3aa: CATGTGNQPQHF
CDR3nt: TGTGCCACCGGGACAGGGAATCAGCCCCAGCATTTT

j_gene: TRBJ2-7
v_gene: TRBV18
d_gene: TRBD2
abundance: once
CDR3aa: CASSLKGLAGSYEQYF
CDR3nt: TGTGCCAGCTCACTCAAGGGACTAGCGGGATCCTACGAGCAGTACTTC

j_gene: TRBJ1-2
v_gene: TRBV2
d_gene: .
abundance: once
CDR3aa: CASSGKDYGYTF
CDR3nt: TGTGCCAGCAGTGGAAAGGACTATGGCTACACCTTC

j_gene: TRBJ2-3
v_gene: TRBV29-1
d_gene: .
abundance: .
CDR3aa: CSVGQGEVTDTQYF
CDR3nt: TGCAGCGTTGGGCAGGGGGAGGTTACAGATACGCAGTATTTT

j_gene: TRBJ2-7
v_gene: TRBV7-8
d_gene: .
abundance: once
CDR3aa: CASSLIRAPIPASRPYEQYF
CDR3nt: TGTGCCAGCAGCCTAATCCGGGCGCCTATACCCGCCTCCCGTCCCTACGAGCAGTACTTC

j_gene: TRBJ1-5
v_gene: TRBV6-1
d_gene: .
abundance: .
CDR3aa: CASSEGTENQPQHF
CDR3nt: TGTGCCAGCAGTGAAGGGACGGAGAATCAGCCCCAGCATTTT

j_gene: TRBJ1-4
v_gene: TRBV7-9
d_gene: .
abundance: .
CDR3aa: CASSLSAGEKLFF
CDR3nt: TGTGCCAGCAGCTTGTCGGCAGGGGAAAAACTGTTTTTT

j_gene: TRBJ2-5
v_gene: TRBV10-3
d_gene: TRBD1
abundance: .
CDR3aa: CAISDLRQGARETQYF
CDR3nt: TGTGCCATCAGTGACCTCCGACAGGGGGCTAGGGAGACCCAGTACTTC

j_gene: TRBJ2-7
v_gene: TRBV28
d_gene: TRBD2
abundance: .
CDR3aa: CASSAGLAYEQYF
CDR3nt: TGTGCCAGCAGTGCGGGACTAGCCTACGAGCAGTACTTC

j_gene: TRBJ2-3
v_gene: TRBV5-1
d_gene: TRBD2
abundance: .
CDR3aa: CASSDTSGSSTDTQYF
CDR3nt: TGCGCCAGCAGCGACACTAGCGGGAGTAGCACAGATACGCAGTATTTT

j_gene: TRBJ1-2
v_gene: TRBV27
d_gene: .
abundance: .
CDR3aa: CASTGKSDYGYTF
CDR3nt: TGTGCCAGTACAGGGAAAAGCGACTATGGCTACACCTTC

j_gene: TRBJ1-5
v_gene: TRBV28
d_gene: TRBD1
abundance: .
CDR3aa: CASSLISPGTGMGYSNQPQHF
CDR3nt: TGTGCCAGCAGTCTGATTTCCCCCGGGACAGGGATGGGCTATAGCAATCAGCCCCAGCATTTT

j_gene: TRBJ2-1
v_gene: TRBV19
d_gene: .
abundance: .
CDR3aa: CASRRSVLYNEQFF
CDR3nt: TGTGCCAGTAGGAGGTCTGTACTCTACAATGAGCAGTTCTTC

j_gene: TRBJ1-5
v_gene: TRBV19
d_gene: .
abundance: .
CDR3aa: CASSTFVTHQPQHF
CDR3nt: TGTGCCAGTAGTACCTTTGTCACGCATCAGCCCCAGCATTTT

j_gene: TRBJ2-1
v_gene: TRBV5-1
d_gene: .
abundance: .
CDR3aa: CASSLAVYNEQFF
CDR3nt: TGCGCCAGCAGCTTGGCTGTTTACAATGAGCAGTTCTTC

j_gene: TRBJ1-5
v_gene: TRBV28
d_gene: .
abundance: .
CDR3aa: CASRTVRNQPQHF
CDR3nt: TGTGCCAGCAGGACAGTACGGAATCAGCCCCAGCATTTT

j_gene: TRBJ1-4
v_gene: TRBV6-5
d_gene: .
abundance: .
CDR3aa: CASSYSMGQFNEKLFF
CDR3nt: TGTGCCAGCAGTTACTCGATGGGGCAGTTTAATGAAAAACTGTTTTTT

j_gene: TRBJ2-1
v_gene: TRBV5-1
d_gene: TRBD2
abundance: .
CDR3aa: CASSYGLAASYNEQFF
CDR3nt: TGCGCCAGCAGCTATGGACTAGCGGCCTCCTACAATGAGCAGTTCTTC

j_gene: TRBJ1-3
v_gene: TRBV15
d_gene: .
abundance: .
CDR3aa: CATSSGNTIYF
CDR3nt: TGTGCCACCAGTAGTGGAAACACCATATATTTT

j_gene: TRBJ2-2
v_gene: TRBV7-2
d_gene: TRBD2
abundance: .
CDR3aa: CASSQQGLAVNTGELFF
CDR3nt: TGTGCCAGCAGCCAACAGGGACTAGCGGTAAACACCGGGGAGCTGTTTTTT

j_gene: TRBJ1-3
v_gene: TRBV15
d_gene: .
abundance: .
CDR3aa: CATSRDQGLSGNTIYF
CDR3nt: TGTGCCACCAGCAGAGACCAAGGTCTATCAGGAAACACCATATATTTT

j_gene: TRBJ2-7
v_gene: TRBV19
d_gene: .
abundance: .
CDR3aa: CASSRPGGGLTYEQYF
CDR3nt: TGTGCCAGTAGTCGACCGGGTGGGGGCCTGACCTACGAGCAGTACTTC

j_gene: TRBJ1-2
v_gene: TRBV15
d_gene: .
abundance: .
CDR3aa: CATSRDRGGAYGYTF
CDR3nt: TGTGCCACCAGCAGAGATCGGGGGGGCGCCTATGGCTACACCTTC

j_gene: TRBJ1-2
v_gene: TRBV5-1
d_gene: .
abundance: .
CDR3aa: CASSESNYGYTF
CDR3nt: TGCGCCAGCAGTGAATCTAACTATGGCTACACCTTC

j_gene: TRBJ2-1
v_gene: TRBV7-6
d_gene: TRBD1
abundance: .
CDR3aa: CASSSHRGDEQFF
CDR3nt: TGTGCCAGCAGCTCTCACAGGGGAGATGAGCAGTTCTTC

j_gene: TRBJ1-4
v_gene: TRBV19
d_gene: .
abundance: .
CDR3aa: CASSRSTPDNEKLFF
CDR3nt: TGTGCCAGTAGTCGGAGTACCCCTGATAATGAAAAACTGTTTTTT

j_gene: TRBJ2-5
v_gene: TRBV5-5
d_gene: .
abundance: few
CDR3aa: CASSLGGKETQYF
CDR3nt: TGTGCCAGCAGCTTGGGGGGGAAAGAGACCCAGTACTTC

j_gene: TRBJ2-5
v_gene: TRBV7-9
d_gene: TRBD1
abundance: .
CDR3aa: CASSTIQGVQETQYF
CDR3nt: TGTGCCAGCAGCACAATACAGGGGGTCCAAGAGACCCAGTACTTC

j_gene: TRBJ2-1
v_gene: TRBV2
d_gene: TRBD2
abundance: .
CDR3aa: CASKEWGLAAYNEQFF
CDR3nt: TGTGCCAGCAAGGAGTGGGGACTAGCGGCTTACAATGAGCAGTTCTTC

j_gene: TRBJ2-4
v_gene: TRBV28
d_gene: TRBD2
abundance: .
CDR3aa: CASSLGLAGGGDKNIQYF
CDR3nt: TGTGCCAGCAGTTTAGGACTAGCGGGAGGGGGGGACAAAAACATTCAGTACTTC